This is a list of T cell receptor beta chains from one sample in a study of blood T cell repertoires in COVID-19. The data were produced by immunoSEQ multiplex PCR, yet TCRdb's version contains in-frame clones alone and is incomplete. This table has 250,000 to 300,000 clones, 88% appearing once. Sequencing was performed on PBMCs or T cells enriched from blood (not recorded which). These receptors all come from a woman in her fifties or sixties in a cohort exposed to, infected with or recovered from COVID-19 (not recorded which). Both conserved end residues are part of each CDR3. The D gene is left open where the match is weak. Size values are once, few and many counts, or a class for expanded clones, and some rows have none.

size	D	length	V	J	DNA	CDR3
-	TRBD2	15	TRBV5-1	TRBJ2-7	TGCGCCAGCAGCTTGGCGACTAGCGGGATCTACGAGCAGTACTTC	CASSLATSGIYEQYF
-	-	15	TRBV18	TRBJ1-1	TGTGCCAGCTCACTTCTGACAGCCATGAACACTGAAGCTTTCTTT	CASSLLTAMNTEAFF
once	TRBD1	16	TRBV15	TRBJ2-1	TGTGCCACCAGCAGAGTTAGGCAGGGGGCTTTCAATGAGCAGTTCTTC	CATSRVRQGAFNEQFF
-	TRBD1	16	TRBV19	TRBJ2-2	TGTGCCAGTAGTATACGGACAGGGACGAACACCGGGGAGCTGTTTTTT	CASSIRTGTNTGELFF
-	TRBD1	15	TRBV28	TRBJ2-7	TGTGCCAGCAGACACGGGACAGGTGTATCCTACGAGCAGTACTTC	CASRHGTGVSYEQYF
-	-	13	TRBV5-1	TRBJ1-1	TGCGCCAGCAGCTTGGAGGCCAGGACTGAAGCTTTCTTT	CASSLEARTEAFF
-	-	14	TRBV2	TRBJ1-3	TGTGCCAGCACCGGGAACAGGGCTGGAAACACCATATATTTT	CASTGNRAGNTIYF
few	TRBD1	14	TRBV6-5	TRBJ2-7	TGTGCCAGCAGCGGGACAGAGAGCTCCTACGAGCAGTACTTC	CASSGTESSYEQYF
few	TRBD1	17	TRBV5-4	TRBJ2-2	TGTGCCAGCAGCCCGGGCCGGGACAGGGGGTTAGCCGGGGAGCTGTTTTTT	CASSPGRDRGLAGELFF
-	TRBD1	14	TRBV5-8	TRBJ1-5	TGTGCCAGCAGCTTAGGACAGGGCGGTCAGCCCCAGCATTTT	CASSLGQGGQPQHF
once	TRBD1	15	TRBV28	TRBJ1-4	TGTGCCAGCAGGCCCGAATCGACAGGGGGTGAAAAACTGTTTTTT	CASRPESTGGEKLFF
-	-	17	TRBV21-1	TRBJ2-3	TGTGCCAGCAGCAAAGAGGGGACAGGGGACCGCACAGATACGCAGTATTTT	CASSKEGTGDRTDTQYF
-	TRBD1	13	TRBV29-1	TRBJ1-2	TGCAGCGTTGGGGACAGGCAAGGATATGGCTACACCTTC	CSVGDRQGYGYTF
-	-	16	TRBV7-8	TRBJ2-2	TGTGCCAGCAGCTTAGATACCGGGGTGGACACCGGGGAGCTGTTTTTT	CASSLDTGVDTGELFF
-	-	15	TRBV6-5	TRBJ1-5	TGTGCCAGCAGCCCCCAAGGGGGTGGCAATCAGCCCCAGCATTTT	CASSPQGGGNQPQHF
once	-	15	TRBV9	TRBJ1-6	TGTGCCAGCAGAGACCGGGACAACTATAATTCACCCCTCCACTTT	CASRDRDNYNSPLHF
-	-	14	TRBV11-2	TRBJ2-2	TGTGCCAGCAGCTGGGAGGCAAACACCGGGGAGCTGTTTTTT	CASSWEANTGELFF
few	-	16	TRBV6-5	TRBJ1-1	TGTGCCAGCAGTTTACTCGACCAGGGGACCCCAGCTGAAGCTTTCTTT	CASSLLDQGTPAEAFF
once	TRBD1	12	TRBV6-5	TRBJ2-7	TGTGCCAGCAGTCCCGACAGGGACGAGCAGTACTTC	CASSPDRDEQYF
-	TRBD2	15	TRBV5-1	TRBJ2-7	TGCGCCAGCAGCCCCGGACTAGCGGGGACCTACGAGCAGTACTTC	CASSPGLAGTYEQYF
once	TRBD1	15	TRBV11-2	TRBJ1-1	TGTGCCAGCAGCCCCGCGGGACAGAGGACGACTGAAGCTTTCTTT	CASSPAGQRTTEAFF
few	TRBD1	16	TRBV2	TRBJ2-2	TGTGCCAGCAGACAGGGGGCGCGAGGGAACACCGGGGAGCTGTTTTTT	CASRQGARGNTGELFF
-	-	14	TRBV19	TRBJ2-1	TGTGCCAGAAGAAGGGGGAGGGCCCGGGGTGAGCAGTTCTTC	CARRRGRARGEQFF
-	-	13	TRBV10-1	TRBJ2-7	TGCGCCAGCAGTGAAAGCGCCTCCTACGAGCAGTACTTC	CASSESASYEQYF
-	TRBD2	16	TRBV28	TRBJ2-1	TGTGCCAGCAGTTCGACAACTAGCGGGAGGTACAATGAGCAGTTCTTC	CASSSTTSGRYNEQFF
-	TRBD2	15	TRBV5-1	TRBJ2-2	TGCGCCAGCACGGGACTAGCGGGATCCACCGGGGAGCTGTTTTTT	CASTGLAGSTGELFF
-	-	14	TRBV19	TRBJ1-5	TGTGCCAGTAGGGGGGGGAATAGCAATCAGCCCCAGCATTTT	CASRGGNSNQPQHF
few	-	13	TRBV7-3	TRBJ2-1	TGTGCCAGCAGCCTGTCCCTGTCTATAGAGCAGTTCTTC	CASSLSLSIEQFF